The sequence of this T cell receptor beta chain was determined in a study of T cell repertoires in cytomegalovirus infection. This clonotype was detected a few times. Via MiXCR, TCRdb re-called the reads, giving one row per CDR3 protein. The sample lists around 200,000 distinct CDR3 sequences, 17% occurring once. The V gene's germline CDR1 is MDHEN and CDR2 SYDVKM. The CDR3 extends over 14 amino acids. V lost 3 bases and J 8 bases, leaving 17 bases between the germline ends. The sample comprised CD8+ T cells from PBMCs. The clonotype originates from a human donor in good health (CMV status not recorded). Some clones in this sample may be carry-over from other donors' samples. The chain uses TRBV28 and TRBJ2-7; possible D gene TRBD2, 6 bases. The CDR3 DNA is TGTGCCAGCAGTTTGGTTGGGGGAGGCCACAAGCAGTACTTC. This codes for CASSLVGGGHKQYF.